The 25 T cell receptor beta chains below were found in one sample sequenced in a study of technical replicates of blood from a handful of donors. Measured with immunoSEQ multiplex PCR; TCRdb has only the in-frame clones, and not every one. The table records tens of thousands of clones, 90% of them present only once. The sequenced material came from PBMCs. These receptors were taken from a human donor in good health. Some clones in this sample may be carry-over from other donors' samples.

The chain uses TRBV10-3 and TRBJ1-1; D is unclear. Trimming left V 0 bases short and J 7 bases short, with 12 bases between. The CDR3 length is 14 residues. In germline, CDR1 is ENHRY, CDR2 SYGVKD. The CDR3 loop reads CAISESALPHEAFF. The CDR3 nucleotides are TGTGCCATCAGTGAGTCGGCCCTGCCTCATGAAGCTTTCTTT.

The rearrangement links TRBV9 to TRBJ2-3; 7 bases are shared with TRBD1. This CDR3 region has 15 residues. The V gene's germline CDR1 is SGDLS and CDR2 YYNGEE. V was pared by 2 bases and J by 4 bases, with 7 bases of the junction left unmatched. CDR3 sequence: CASSVQTGFADTQYF. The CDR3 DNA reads TGTGCCAGCAGCGTCCAGACAGGGTTCGCAGATACGCAGTATTTT.

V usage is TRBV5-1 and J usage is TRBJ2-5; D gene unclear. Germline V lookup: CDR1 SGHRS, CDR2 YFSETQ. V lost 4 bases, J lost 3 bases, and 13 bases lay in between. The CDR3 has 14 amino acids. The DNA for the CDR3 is TGCGCCAGCAGCCCCGGGTCACTAAAAGAGACCCAGTACTTC. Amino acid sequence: CASSPGSLKETQYF. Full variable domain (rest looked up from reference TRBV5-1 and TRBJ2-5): KAGVTQTPRYLIKTRGQQVTLSCSPISGHRSVSWYQQTPGQGLQFLFEYFSETQRNKGNFPGRFSGRQFSNSRSEMNVSTLELGDSALYLCASSPGSLKETQYFGPGTRLLVL.

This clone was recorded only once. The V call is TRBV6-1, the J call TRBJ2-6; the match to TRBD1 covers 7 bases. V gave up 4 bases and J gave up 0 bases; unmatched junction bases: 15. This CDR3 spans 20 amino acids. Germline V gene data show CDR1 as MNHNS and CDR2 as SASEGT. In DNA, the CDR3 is TGTGCCAGCAGTGGCCTCCCCACGGGACAGACCCTCTCTGGGGCCAACGTCCTGACTTTC. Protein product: CASSGLPTGQTLSGANVLTF.

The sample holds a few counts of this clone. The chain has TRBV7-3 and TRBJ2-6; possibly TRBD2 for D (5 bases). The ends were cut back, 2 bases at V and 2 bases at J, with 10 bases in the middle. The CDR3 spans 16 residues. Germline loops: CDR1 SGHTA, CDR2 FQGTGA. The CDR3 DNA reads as TGTGCCAGCAGCTTAGGCCCCGGGGCTGGGGCCAACGTCCTGACTTTC. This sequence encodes CASSLGPGAGANVLTF.

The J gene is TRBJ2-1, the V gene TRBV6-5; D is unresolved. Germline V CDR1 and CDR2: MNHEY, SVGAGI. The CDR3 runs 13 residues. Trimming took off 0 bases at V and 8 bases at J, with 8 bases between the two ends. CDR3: CASSYSKRHEQFF. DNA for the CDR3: TGTGCCAGCAGTTACTCGAAGAGGCATGAGCAGTTCTTC.

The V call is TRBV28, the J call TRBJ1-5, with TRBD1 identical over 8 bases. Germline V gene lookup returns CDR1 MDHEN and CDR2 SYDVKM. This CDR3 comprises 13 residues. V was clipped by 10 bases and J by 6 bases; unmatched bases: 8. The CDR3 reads CATQGQGGQPQHF. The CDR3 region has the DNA TGTGCCACCCAAGGACAGGGCGGTCAGCCCCAGCATTTT.

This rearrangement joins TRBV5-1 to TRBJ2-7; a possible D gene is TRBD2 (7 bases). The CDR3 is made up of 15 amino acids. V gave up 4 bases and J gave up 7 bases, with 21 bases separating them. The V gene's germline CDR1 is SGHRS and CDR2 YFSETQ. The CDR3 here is CASSPWPGGGGEQYF. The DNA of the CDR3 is TGCGCCAGCAGCCCATGGCCCGGAGGGGGAGGGGAGCAGTACTTC.

CDR3 bases: TGTGCCAGCAGCTTTGGAGTAGCGGGAGGTGTAGAGACCCAGTACTTC. Translating it yields CASSFGVAGGVETQYF. The chain carries TRBV7-6 and TRBJ2-5, with 10 bases lining up with TRBD2. The V gene's germline CDR1 is SGHVS and CDR2 FNYEAQ. The CDR3 has 16 amino acids. V lost 3 bases, J lost 4 bases, and 8 bases stayed unmatched.

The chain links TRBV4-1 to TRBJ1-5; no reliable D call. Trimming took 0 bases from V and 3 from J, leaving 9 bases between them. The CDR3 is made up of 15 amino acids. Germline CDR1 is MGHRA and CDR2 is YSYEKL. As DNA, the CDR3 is TGCGCCAGCAGCCAAGATCGGGGTGACAATCAGCCCCAGCATTTT. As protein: CASSQDRGDNQPQHF.

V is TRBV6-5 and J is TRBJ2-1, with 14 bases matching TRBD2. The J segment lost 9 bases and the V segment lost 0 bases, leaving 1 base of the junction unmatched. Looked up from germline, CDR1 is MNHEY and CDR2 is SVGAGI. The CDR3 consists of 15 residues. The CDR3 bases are TGTGCCAGCAGTTACTCGGGACTAGCGGGGGTTGAGCAGTTCTTC. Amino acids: CASSYSGLAGVEQFF.

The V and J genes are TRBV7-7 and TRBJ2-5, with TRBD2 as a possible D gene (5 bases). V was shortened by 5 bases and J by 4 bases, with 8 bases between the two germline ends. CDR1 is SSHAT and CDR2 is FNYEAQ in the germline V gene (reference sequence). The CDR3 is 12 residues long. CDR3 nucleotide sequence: TGTGCCAGCAGCATGAGCGGAGAGACCCAGTACTTC. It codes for CASSMSGETQYF. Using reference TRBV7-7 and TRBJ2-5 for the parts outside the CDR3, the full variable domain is GAGVSQSPRYKVTKRGQDVTLRCDPISSHATLYWYQQALGQGPEFLTYFNYEAQPDKSGLPSDRFSAERPEGSISTLTIQRTEQRDSAMYRCASSMSGETQYFGPGTRLLVL.

The CDR3 DNA reads as TGTGCCAGCAGCTTCGGCGGGACCACCTACGAGCAGTACTTC. Translating gives CASSFGGTTYEQYF. The V and J genes are TRBV5-6 and TRBJ2-7, with D perhaps TRBD2 (6 bases). Trimming stripped 2 bases from V and 2 bases from J, with 11 bases between. The CDR3 is 14 amino acids. Germline V gene lookup returns CDR1 SGHDT and CDR2 YYEEEE.

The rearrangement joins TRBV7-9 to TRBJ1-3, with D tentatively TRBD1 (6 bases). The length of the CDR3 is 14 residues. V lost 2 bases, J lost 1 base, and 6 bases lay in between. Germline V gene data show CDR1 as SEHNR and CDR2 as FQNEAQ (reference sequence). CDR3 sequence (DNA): TGTGCCAGCAGCTTAAGGGGGTCTGGAAACACCATATATTTT. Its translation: CASSLRGSGNTIYF.

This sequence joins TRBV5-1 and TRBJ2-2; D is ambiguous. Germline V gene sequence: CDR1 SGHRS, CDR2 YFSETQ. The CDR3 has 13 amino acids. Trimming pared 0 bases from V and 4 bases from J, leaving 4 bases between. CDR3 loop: CASSLVGTGELFF. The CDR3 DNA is TGCGCCAGCAGCTTGGTCGGCACCGGGGAGCTGTTTTTT.

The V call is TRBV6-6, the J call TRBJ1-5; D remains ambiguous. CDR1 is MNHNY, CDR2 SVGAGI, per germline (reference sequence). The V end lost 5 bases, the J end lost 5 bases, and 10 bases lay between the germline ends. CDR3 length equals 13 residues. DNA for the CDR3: TGTGCCAGCAGTACCCCCGGGGATCAGCCCCAGCATTTT. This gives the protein CASSTPGDQPQHF.

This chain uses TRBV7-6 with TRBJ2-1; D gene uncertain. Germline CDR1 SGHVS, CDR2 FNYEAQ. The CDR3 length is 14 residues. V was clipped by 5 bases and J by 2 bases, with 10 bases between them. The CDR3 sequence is CASSRRATYNEQFF. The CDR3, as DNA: TGTGCCAGCAGCCGCCGCGCGACCTACAATGAGCAGTTCTTC.

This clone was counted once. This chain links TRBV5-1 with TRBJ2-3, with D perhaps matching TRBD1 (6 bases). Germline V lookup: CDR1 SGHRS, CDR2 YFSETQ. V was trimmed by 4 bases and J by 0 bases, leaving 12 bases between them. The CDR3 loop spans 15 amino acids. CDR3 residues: CASSAQGTSTDTQYF. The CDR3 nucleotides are TGCGCCAGCAGCGCACAGGGTACTAGCACAGATACGCAGTATTTT.

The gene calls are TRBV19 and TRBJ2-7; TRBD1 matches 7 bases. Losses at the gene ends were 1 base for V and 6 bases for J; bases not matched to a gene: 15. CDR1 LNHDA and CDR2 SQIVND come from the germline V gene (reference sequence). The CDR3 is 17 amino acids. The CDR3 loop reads CASSIGDHRGTRGEQYF. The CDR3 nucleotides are TGTGCCAGTAGTATAGGGGATCACAGGGGCACCCGAGGCGAGCAGTACTTC.

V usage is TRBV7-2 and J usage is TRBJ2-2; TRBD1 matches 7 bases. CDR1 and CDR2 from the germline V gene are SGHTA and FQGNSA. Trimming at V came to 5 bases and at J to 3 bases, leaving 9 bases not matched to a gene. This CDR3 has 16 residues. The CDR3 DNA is TGTGCCAGCAGCCGAGCAGGGGGATCTTACACCGGGGAGCTGTTTTTT. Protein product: CASSRAGGSYTGELFF.

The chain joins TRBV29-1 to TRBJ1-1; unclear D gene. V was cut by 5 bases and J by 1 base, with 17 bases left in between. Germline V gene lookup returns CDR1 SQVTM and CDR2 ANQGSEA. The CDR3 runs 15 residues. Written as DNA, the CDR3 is TGCAGCGTTTTGGAAGACGGTGGGCCGAACACTGAAGCTTTCTTT. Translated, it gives CSVLEDGGPNTEAFF.

For the CDR3, the DNA is TGTGCCAGCAGTTCCCGGGACAGGGCCAAACTCCGCACAGATACGCAGTATTTT. It yields the protein CASSSRDRAKLRTDTQYF. V and J are TRBV27 and TRBJ2-3; 9 nucleotides align to TRBD1. This CDR3 region has 18 residues. J gave up 1 base and V 4 bases, and 12 bases lay outside the gene matches. The germline CDR1 and CDR2 sequences are MNHEY and SMNVEV (reference sequence).

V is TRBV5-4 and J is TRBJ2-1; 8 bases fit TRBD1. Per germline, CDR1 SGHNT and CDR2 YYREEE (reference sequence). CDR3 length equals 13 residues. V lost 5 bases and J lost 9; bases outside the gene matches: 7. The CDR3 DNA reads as TGTGCCAGCAGGAGGGGACAGGTTGGTGAGCAGTTCTTC. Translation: CASRRGQVGEQFF. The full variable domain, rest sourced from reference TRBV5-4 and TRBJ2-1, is ETGVTQSPTHLIKTRGQQVTLRCSSQSGHNTVSWYQQALGQGPQFIFQYYREEENGRGNFPPRFSGLQFPNYSSELNVNALELDDSALYLCASRRGQVGEQFFGPGTRLTVL.

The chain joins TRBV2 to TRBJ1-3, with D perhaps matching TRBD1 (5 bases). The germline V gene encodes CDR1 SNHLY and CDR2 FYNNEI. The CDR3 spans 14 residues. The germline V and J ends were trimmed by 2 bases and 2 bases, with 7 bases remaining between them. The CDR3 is CASSEQGTGNTIYF. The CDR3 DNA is TGTGCCAGCAGTGAACAGGGTACTGGAAACACCATATATTTT.

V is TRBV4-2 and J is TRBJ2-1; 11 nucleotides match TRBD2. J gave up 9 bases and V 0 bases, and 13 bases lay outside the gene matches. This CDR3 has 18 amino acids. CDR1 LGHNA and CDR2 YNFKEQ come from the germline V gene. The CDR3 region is CASSQESPRLAGKSEQFF. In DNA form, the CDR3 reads TGTGCCAGCAGCCAAGAATCCCCCAGACTAGCGGGAAAGTCTGAGCAGTTCTTC.